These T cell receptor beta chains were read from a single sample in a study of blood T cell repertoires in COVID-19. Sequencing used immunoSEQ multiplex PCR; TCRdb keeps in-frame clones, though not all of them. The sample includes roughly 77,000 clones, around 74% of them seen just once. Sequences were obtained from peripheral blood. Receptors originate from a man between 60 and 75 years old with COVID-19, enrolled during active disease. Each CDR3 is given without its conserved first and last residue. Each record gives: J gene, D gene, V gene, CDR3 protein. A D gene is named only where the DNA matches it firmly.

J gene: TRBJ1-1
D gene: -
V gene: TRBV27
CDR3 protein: ASNSLRQSEAF

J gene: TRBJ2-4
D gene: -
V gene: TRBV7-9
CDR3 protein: ASSPPFRLAKNIQY

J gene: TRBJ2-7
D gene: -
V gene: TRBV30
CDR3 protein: AWGRGHLGSYEQY

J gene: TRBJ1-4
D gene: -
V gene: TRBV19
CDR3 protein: ASEGRRNEKLF

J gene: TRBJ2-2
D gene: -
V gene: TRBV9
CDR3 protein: ASSTHRQWSGELF

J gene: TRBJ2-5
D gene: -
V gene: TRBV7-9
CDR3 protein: ASSPRTNQETQY

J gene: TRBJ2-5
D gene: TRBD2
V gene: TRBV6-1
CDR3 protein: ASSVSKRLAAWQETQY

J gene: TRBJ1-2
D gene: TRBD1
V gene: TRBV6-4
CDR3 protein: ASSDTDRGDGYT

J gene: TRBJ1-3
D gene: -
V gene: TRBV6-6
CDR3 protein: ASSRQAAGNTIY

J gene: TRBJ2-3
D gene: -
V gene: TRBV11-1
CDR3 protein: ASSLGGGSTDTQY

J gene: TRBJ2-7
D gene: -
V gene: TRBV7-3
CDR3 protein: ASSFDGGIYEQY

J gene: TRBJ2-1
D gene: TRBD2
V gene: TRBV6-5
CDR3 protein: ASSRKAGGEQF

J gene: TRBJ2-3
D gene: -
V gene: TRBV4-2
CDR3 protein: ASSQGADSRAQY

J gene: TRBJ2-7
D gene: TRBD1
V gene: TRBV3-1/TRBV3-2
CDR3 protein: ASSRTGSEQY

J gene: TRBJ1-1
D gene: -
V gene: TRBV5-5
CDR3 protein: ASSNIQDLNTEAF

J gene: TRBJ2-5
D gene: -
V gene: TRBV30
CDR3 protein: ACQVFETQY

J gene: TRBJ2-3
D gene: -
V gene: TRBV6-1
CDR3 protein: ASSERGGTDTQY

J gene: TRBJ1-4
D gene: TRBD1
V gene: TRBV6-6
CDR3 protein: ASMGQGGRVKLF

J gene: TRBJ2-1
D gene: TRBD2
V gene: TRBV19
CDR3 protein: ASSPRTSGAGGQF

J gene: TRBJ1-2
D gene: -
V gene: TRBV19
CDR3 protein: ASSRGYYGYT

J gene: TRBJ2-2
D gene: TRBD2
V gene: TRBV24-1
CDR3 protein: ATAGGIDTGELF

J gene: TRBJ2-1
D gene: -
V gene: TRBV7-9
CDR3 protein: ASSSLYDRNNEQF

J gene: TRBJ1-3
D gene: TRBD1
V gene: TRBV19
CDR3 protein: ASSNPGQGAEGNTIY

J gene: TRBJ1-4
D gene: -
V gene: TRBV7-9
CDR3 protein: ASSRALDLGQGEKLF

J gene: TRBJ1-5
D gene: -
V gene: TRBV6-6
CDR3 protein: ASSPGGAQPQH

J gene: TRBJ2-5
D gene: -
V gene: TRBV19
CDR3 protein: ASMGVGGLQETQY

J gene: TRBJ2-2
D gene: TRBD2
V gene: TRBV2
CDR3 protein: ASSFRLAGSGELF

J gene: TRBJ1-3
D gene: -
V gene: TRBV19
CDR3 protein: ASSPTGTGNTIY

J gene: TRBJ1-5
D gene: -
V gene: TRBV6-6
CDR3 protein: ASSRRTGSNQPQH

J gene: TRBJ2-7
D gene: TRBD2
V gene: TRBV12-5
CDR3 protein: ASGLSRGGRTEQY

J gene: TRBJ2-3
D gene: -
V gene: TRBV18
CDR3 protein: ASSPGGGAYGDTQY

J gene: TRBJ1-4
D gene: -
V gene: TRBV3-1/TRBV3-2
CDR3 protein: ASSQIQGGSEKLF

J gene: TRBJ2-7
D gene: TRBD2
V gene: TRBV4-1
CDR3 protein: ASSQEGRAQY

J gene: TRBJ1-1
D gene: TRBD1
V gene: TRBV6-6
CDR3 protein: ASSRGQGGTEAF

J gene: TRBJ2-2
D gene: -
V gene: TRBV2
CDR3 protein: ASSLVRQRSNGELF

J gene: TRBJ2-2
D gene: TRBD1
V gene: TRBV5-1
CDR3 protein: ASSLSPGQGNTGELF

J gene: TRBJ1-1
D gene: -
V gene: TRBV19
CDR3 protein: ASSTLNTEAF

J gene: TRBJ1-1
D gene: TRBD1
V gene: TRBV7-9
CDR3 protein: ASSNDRQGGTEAF

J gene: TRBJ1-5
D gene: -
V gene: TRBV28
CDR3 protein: ASSSPGQPNQPQH

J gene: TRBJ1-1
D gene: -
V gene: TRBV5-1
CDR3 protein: ASSLEAVSGNTEAF

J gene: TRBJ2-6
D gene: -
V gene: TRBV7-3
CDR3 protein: ASSPPRAKGANVLT

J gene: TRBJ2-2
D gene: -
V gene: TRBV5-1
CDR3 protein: ASSLNQGTTGELF

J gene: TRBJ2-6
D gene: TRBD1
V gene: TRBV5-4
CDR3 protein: ASSPQGAGANVLT

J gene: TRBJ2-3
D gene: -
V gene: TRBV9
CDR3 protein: ASSERPSTTDTQY

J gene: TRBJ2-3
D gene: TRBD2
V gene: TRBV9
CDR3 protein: ASSVGPSGRVDTQY

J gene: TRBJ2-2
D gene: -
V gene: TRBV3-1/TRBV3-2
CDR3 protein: ASSQVDGELF

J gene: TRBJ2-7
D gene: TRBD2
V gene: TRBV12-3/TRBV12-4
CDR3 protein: ASRVAGSYEQY

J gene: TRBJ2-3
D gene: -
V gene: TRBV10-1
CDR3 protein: ASSDSGPRDTQY

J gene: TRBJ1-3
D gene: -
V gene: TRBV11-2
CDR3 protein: ASSLTLGGAFSGNTIY

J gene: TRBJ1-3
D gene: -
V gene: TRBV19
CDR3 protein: ASSRAFSGNTIY

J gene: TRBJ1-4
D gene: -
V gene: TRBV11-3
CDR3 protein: ASSSGYYNEKLF

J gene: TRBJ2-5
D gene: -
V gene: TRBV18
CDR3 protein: ASSPPEGRRETQY

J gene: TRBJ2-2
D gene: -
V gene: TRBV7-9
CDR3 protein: ASSLGSGDTGELF

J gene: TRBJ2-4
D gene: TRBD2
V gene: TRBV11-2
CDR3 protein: ASSMRGRGGIQY

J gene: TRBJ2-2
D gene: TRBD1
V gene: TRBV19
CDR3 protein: ASSIKVDRGTGELF

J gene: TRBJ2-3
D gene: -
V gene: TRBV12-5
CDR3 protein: ASGFEVTTQY

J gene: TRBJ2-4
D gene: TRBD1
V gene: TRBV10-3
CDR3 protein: AIKGQGVEIQY

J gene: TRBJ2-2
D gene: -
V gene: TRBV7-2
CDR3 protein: ASSLRSNTGELF